Below are 3 T cell receptor beta chains sequenced from a single sample in a study of Tregs in tolerant kidney transplant recipients (dated by TCRdb to the late 2010s). Receptor libraries were prepared by the immunoSEQ multiplex PCR assay. TCRdb provides this immuneACCESS table in a form limited to in-frame rearrangements. Some clones are lacking; in checked studies, under half of them reflect an unresolved V gene, and why the rest are absent is not known. The sample has 110,000 or so clones on record, around 94% of them singletons. The leading ten clones occupy approximately 0.62% of the sample. What was sequenced was CD4+ T cells from blood. The receptors shown here come from a human donor in good health.

The chain recombines TRBV19 with TRBJ1-1; D is undetermined. In germline, CDR1 is LNHDA, CDR2 SQIVND (reference sequence). With 0 bases removed from V and 6 bases from J, the gap between germline ends came to 11 bases. The CDR3 loop spans 14 amino acids. The CDR3 reads CASSIDSIGPEAFF. The CDR3 nucleotides are TGTGCCAGTAGTATAGATTCAATAGGGCCTGAAGCTTTCTTT.

The chain carries TRBV23-1 and TRBJ1-1; D not resolved. TRBV23-1 belongs to the ORF category, with a function that is uncertain. V lost 8 bases, J lost 10 bases, and 11 bases lay in between. The CDR3 runs 10 residues. CDR3 amino acids: CASGRWRAFF. In DNA form, the CDR3 reads TGCGCCAGCGGGCGATGGAGAGCTTTCTTT.

The V gene is TRBV6-5, the J gene TRBJ2-1, with 10 nucleotides matching TRBD2. This CDR3 comprises 16 residues. The ends lost 0 bases at V and 13 bases at J; junction bases unmatched: 12. The germline V gene encodes CDR1 MNHEY and CDR2 SVGAGI. The CDR3, as DNA: TGTGCCAGCAGTTACTCGCAGCGGGGGGGGATCTACAATCAGTTCTTC. This translates into CASSYSQRGGIYNQFF.